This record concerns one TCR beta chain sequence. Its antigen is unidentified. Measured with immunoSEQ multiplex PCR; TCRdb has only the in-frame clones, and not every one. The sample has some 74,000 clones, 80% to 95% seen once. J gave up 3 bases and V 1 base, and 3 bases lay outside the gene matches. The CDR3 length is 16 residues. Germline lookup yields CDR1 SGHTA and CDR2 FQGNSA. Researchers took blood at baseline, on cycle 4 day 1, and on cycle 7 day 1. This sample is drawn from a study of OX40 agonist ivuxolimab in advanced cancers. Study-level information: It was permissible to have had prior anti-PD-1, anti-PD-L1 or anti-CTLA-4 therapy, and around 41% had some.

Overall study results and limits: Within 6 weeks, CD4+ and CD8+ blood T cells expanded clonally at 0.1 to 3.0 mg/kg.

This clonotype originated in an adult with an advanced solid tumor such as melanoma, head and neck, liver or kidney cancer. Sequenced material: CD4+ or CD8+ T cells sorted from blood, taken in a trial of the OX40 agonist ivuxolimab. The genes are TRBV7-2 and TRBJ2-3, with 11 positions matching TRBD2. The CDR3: CASSLGRLAGTDTQYF. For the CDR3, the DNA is TGTGCCAGCAGCTTAGGAAGACTAGCGGGGACAGATACGCAGTATTTT.